The rows below give T cell receptor beta chains drawn from one sample of a study of beta chain features in type 1 diabetes. Assay used: immunoSEQ multiplex PCR; TCRdb lists only in-frame clones, some missing. The repertoire holds 150,000 to 200,000 clones, with 63% as singletons. The sequenced sample was naive CD4+ T cells from blood. The source of these receptors is a man younger than 45 with type 1 diabetes. The CDR3 runs from the conserved cysteine through the conserved F or W. The order of the fields is CDR3 length, V gene, clone size, J gene, D gene, CDR3 protein, CDR3 DNA. D genes are given only for firm matches. The size entry is marked missing in some rows and otherwise reads once, few, many or a size class.

>12|TRBV25-1|.|TRBJ1-1|.
CASMGMGTEAFF
TGTGCCAGCATGGGGATGGGCACTGAAGCTTTCTTT
>15|TRBV4-3|.|TRBJ2-7|TRBD1
CASSQAGQGPYEQYF
TGCGCCAGCAGCCAAGCGGGACAGGGTCCCTACGAGCAGTACTTC
>13|TRBV29-1|few|TRBJ2-7|.
CSVSWTNTYEQYF
TGCAGCGTTAGCTGGACTAACACCTACGAGCAGTACTTC
>17|TRBV7-9|.|TRBJ2-6|.
CASSLVGSGTGANVLTF
TGTGCCAGCAGCTTAGTTGGGTCGGGGACTGGGGCCAACGTCCTGACTTTC
>13|TRBV29-1|few|TRBJ1-1|TRBD1
CSVAPGQGTEAFF
TGCAGCGTCGCCCCGGGACAGGGGACTGAAGCTTTCTTT
>17|TRBV7-2|.|TRBJ2-7|.
CASSSVADRTISYEQYF
TGTGCCAGCAGCTCCGTTGCGGACAGGACTATCTCCTACGAGCAGTACTTC
>13|TRBV30|few|TRBJ2-3|.
CAWSVQGTDTQYF
TGTGCCTGGAGTGTACAGGGAACAGATACGCAGTATTTT
>15|TRBV18|.|TRBJ2-3|.
CASSPRLTDTDTQYF
TGTGCCAGCTCACCACGGTTGACAGACACAGATACGCAGTATTTT
>12|TRBV10-3|.|TRBJ2-1|TRBD2
CAIRAGGNEQFF
TGTGCCATCAGAGCGGGGGGCAATGAGCAGTTCTTC
>13|TRBV5-1|.|TRBJ2-1|TRBD2
CASSPRGDNEQFF
TGCGCCAGCAGCCCACGGGGGGACAATGAGCAGTTCTTC
>16|TRBV27|once|TRBJ2-5|TRBD2
CASSPRGLAGEETQYF
TGTGCCAGCAGTCCCCGTGGACTAGCGGGAGAAGAGACCCAGTACTTC
>15|TRBV18|.|TRBJ2-7|.
CASSPLADLSYEQYF
TGTGCCAGCTCACCACTAGCGGATCTCTCCTACGAGCAGTACTTC
>13|TRBV13|.|TRBJ2-7|.
CASSSRGGYEQYF
TGTGCCAGCAGCTCCAGGGGGGGCTACGAGCAGTACTTC
>14|TRBV9|.|TRBJ2-5|.
CASSVDSRGETQYF
TGTGCCAGCAGCGTAGATTCCAGGGGAGAGACCCAGTACTTC
>12|TRBV9|.|TRBJ2-1|.
CASSVGGGEQFF
TGTGCCAGCAGCGTTGGGGGAGGAGAGCAGTTCTTC
>13|TRBV25-1|.|TRBJ1-6|.
CASSETDYSPLHF
TGTGCCAGCAGTGAGACGGATTATTCACCCCTCCACTTT
>12|TRBV9|.|TRBJ2-5|.
CASSPGADTQYF
TGTGCCAGCAGCCCCGGGGCGGATACCCAGTACTTC
>16|TRBV4-1|.|TRBJ2-3|TRBD2
CASSQGTSEITDTQYF
TGCGCCAGCAGCCAAGGGACTAGCGAGATCACAGATACGCAGTATTTT
>12|TRBV2|.|TRBJ1-2|.
CASRVGGGGYTF
TGTGCCAGCAGGGTAGGAGGAGGAGGCTACACCTTC
>13|TRBV5-6|once|TRBJ2-7|.
CASSPDISYEQYF
TGTGCCAGCAGCCCGGACATTTCCTACGAGCAGTACTTC
>14|TRBV5-4|.|TRBJ2-5|.
CASSLEYSRETQYF
TGTGCCAGCAGCTTGGAGTACAGCCGGGAGACCCAGTACTTC
>11|TRBV30|.|TRBJ2-7|.
CAWSVSGIRYF
TGTGCCTGGAGTGTTTCGGGGATTAGGTACTTC